This T cell receptor beta chain originates from a study of regulatory and conventional T cells in RAG deficiency (TCRdb year 2017). Describing the broader study: To compare the diversity and composition of the repertoires of Treg, conventional CD4+ and CD8+ T cells between RAG-deficient patients and healthy controls, the study applied high-throughput TCR beta sequencing.

CDR3 length: 14 amino acids, cysteine to phenylalanine. Only the CDR3 DNA stays, 42 bases, in frame from base 1. V and J are truncated by 1 base and 14 bases respectively, leaving an intervening sequence of 15 bases. Sequences SGHTA (CDR1) and FQGNSA (CDR2) are obtained from the germline V gene. Concerning this clone itself: Its recognized antigen is unknown. Within one base of it there is no much larger clone, and no base qualities were kept.

Before genomic DNA extraction, conventional CD4+ T cells were purified from blood as CD25-low CD127-high cells. Seven to nine healthy control donors served as the comparison group for repertoire analyses. The library was built by means of the immunoSEQ multiplex PCR assay. Rearranged TCR beta chain products were amplified from genomic DNA of sorted T-cell subsets and sequenced. The study's own analysis went as follows. Shannon entropy and Simpson indices were used to measure how diverse the repertoire of productive TCR beta rearrangements was. Clonal expansion was assessed using the summed frequency of the 100 most abundant productive TCR beta clonotypes among total reads. A self-reactivity index based on amino acid usage at CDR3beta positions 6 and 7 was applied to the TRB repertoires. Repertoire analyses used two-way ANOVA; flow cytometric analyses used Student t or Mann-Whitney tests. TCRdb's version of the immuneACCESS table is confined to in-frame rearrangements and falls short of the full clone set. An unresolved V gene accounts for under half of the shortfall where checked; the remainder is of unknown origin. V and J calls and clone size come straight from that table; D and trimming were deduced from the DNA. This sample is represented by 20,000 to 25,000 clones; 90% to 95% of them were singletons. The ten largest clonotypes hold under 0.95% of the sample.

The paper as a whole reports these results and caveats: Unique TCR beta sequences from Treg cells were around 100-fold fewer in Omenn syndrome and CID/AS patients than controls, versus around 9.6-fold for other subsets. The CD25-high CD127-low cells sorted from Omenn syndrome patients may be peripherally activated cells rather than true Treg cells. Some T-cell subset analyses were not done for some subjects. All patient T-cell subsets had shorter CDR3 lengths; Omenn syndrome patients showed >80% Treg-Tconv repertoire overlap at nucleotide and amino acid level. Compared with control T-cell subpopulations, RAG-deficient patients had much lower Shannon entropy and higher Simpson indices.

The data also belong to a second study, concerning regulatory T cells. Taken from the second paper: For the multiplex PCR, 52 forward TRBV primers and 13 reverse TRBJ primers were used, and amplification bias was corrected with both assay-based and computational methods. In patients, repertoires had restricted unique TRB V-J pairs and skewed V and J gene usage, with regulatory T cells showing the most marked changes. The study compared T-cell receptor beta repertoires of sorted regulatory, conventional CD4+ and CD8+ T cells in CD3G-deficient patients with those in healthy controls. Ficoll density separation was used to isolate peripheral blood mononuclear cells. Within the immunoSEQ assay, multiplex PCR amplified rearranged TRB loci from genomic DNA. An Illumina HiSeq platform was used to sequence the TRB amplicons. Raw sequences were error-filtered and aligned to reference gene sequences by custom algorithms and were subsequently analyzed with the immunoSEQ online tools. The frequencies of productive and nonproductive TRB rearrangements were evaluated among unique sequences as well as among total sequences. For group comparisons, t tests, Mann-Whitney tests or two-way ANOVA were performed in Prism software.

The source of this sequence is a human donor in good health. Source material: CD4+ T cells sorted from blood. The V gene is TRBV7-2 and the J gene is TRBJ1-6, with TRBD1 tentatively as D gene (5 bases match). The CDR3 reads CASSLGGGGNSLHF. The sequenced DNA: TGTGCCAGCAGCTTAGGGGGTGGGGGGAATTCCCTCCACTTT.